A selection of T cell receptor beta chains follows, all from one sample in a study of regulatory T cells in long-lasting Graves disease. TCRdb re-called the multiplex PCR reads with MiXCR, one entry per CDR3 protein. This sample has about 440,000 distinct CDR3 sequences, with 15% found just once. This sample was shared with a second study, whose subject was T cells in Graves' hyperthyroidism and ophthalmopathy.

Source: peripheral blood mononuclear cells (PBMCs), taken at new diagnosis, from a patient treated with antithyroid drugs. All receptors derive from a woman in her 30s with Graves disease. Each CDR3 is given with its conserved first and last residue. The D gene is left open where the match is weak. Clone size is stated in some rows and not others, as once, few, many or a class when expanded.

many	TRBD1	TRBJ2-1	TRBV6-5	TGTGCCAGCAGTTACTCGTCAAGGGGGCTTGGCAATGAGCAGTTCTTC	CASSYSSRGLGNEQFF
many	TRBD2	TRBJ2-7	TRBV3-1	TGTGCCAGCAGCCGTTCGAGCGGGACCTCCGGCGAGCAGTACTTC	CASSRSSGTSGEQYF
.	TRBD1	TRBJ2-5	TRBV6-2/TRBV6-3	TGTGCCAGCAGTCTCGGACAGGGGGCGTCGGAGACCCAGTACTTC	CASSLGQGASETQYF
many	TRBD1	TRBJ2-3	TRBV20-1	TGCAGTGCTCTCGGGACAGCCGATACGCAGTATTTT	CSALGTADTQYF
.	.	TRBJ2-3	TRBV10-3	TGTGCCATCAGGGGGGGAAGGGCAGATACGCAGTATTTT	CAIRGGRADTQYF
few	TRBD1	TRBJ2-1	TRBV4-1	TGCGCCAGCAGCCGTACGAAGGGACAGAGTTACAATGAGCAGTTCTTC	CASSRTKGQSYNEQFF
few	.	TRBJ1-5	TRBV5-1	TGCGCCAGCCGGCCGGGGCTTAACAATCAGCCCCAGCATTTT	CASRPGLNNQPQHF
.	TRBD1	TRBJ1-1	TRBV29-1	TGCAGCGTTGAAACAGGGGGTAACACTGAAGCTTTCTTT	CSVETGGNTEAFF
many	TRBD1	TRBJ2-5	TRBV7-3	TGTGCCAGCAGCCACACAGGGGGCGATTTGGTCGAGACCCAGTACTTC	CASSHTGGDLVETQYF
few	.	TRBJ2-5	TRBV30	TGTGCCAGTCGGCTACAGCGGGCAGAGACCCAGTACTTC	CASRLQRAETQYF
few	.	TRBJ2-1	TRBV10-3	TGTGCCATCAGTGAGGGGACACAGATCTACAATGAGCAGTTCTTC	CAISEGTQIYNEQFF
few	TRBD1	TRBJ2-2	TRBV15	TGTGCCACAAGGGACAGGCTGAACACCGGGGAGCTGTTTTTT	CATRDRLNTGELFF
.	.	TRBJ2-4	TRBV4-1	TGCGCCAGCAGCCAAGAAATGATGATACCTCAAAACATTCAGTACTTC	CASSQEMMIPQNIQYF
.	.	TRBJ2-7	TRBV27	TGTGCCAGCAGTTTCGAGACTAGCTCCTACGAGCAGTACTTC	CASSFETSSYEQYF
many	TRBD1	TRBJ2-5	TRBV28	TGTGCCAGCAGTTCCGGGACAGGGGGCGGAGAGACCCAGTACTTC	CASSSGTGGGETQYF
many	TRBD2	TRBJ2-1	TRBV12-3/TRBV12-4	TGTGCCAGCATCACGGGACTAGCGGGACGCTACAATGAGCAGTTCTTC	CASITGLAGRYNEQFF
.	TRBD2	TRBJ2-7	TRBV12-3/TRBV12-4	TGTGCCAGCAGGACGACTAGCGAAACCTACGAGCAGTACTTC	CASRTTSETYEQYF
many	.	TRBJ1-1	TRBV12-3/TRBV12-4	TGTGCCAGCAGTTTAACAGGGACGAACACTGAAGCTTTCTTT	CASSLTGTNTEAFF
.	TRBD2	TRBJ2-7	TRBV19	TGTGCCAGTAGTCCCCGAGGGCAAGAGCGGGAGTACGAGCAGTACTTC	CASSPRGQEREYEQYF
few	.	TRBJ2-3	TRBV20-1	TGCAGTGCTCCACCCCAGCTTAAATCCGCAGATACGCAGTATTTT	CSAPPQLKSADTQYF
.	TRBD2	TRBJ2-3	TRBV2	TGTGCCAGCACGGGCGCGGGAGGGATCCGGACAGATACGCAGTATTTT	CASTGAGGIRTDTQYF
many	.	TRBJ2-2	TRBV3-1	TGTGCCAGCAGCCAAATTAGCGTGAACACCGGGGAGCTGTTTTTT	CASSQISVNTGELFF
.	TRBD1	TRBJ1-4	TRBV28	TGTGCCAGCAGTCCAGGACAGGGGGCGCGGAAACTGTTTTTT	CASSPGQGARKLFF
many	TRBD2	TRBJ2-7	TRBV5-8	TGTGCCAGCGAACTAGCGGAGAACTCCTACGAGCAGTACTTC	CASELAENSYEQYF
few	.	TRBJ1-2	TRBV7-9	TGTGCCAGCAGCTTGGGCTTTGGATCGGGGGATGGCTACACCTTC	CASSLGFGSGDGYTF
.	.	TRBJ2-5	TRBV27	TGTGCCAGCTCTTCTCCGGGACCAAAAGAGACCCAGTACTTC	CASSSPGPKETQYF